One sample yielded the 26 T cell receptor beta chains listed below, sequenced in a study of prognosis after radiotherapy for stage I lung cancer. Multiplex PCR in two rounds served to amplify TCR beta CDR3 from genomic DNA. The first PCR round targeted every TRBV and TRBJ gene with specific primers. TCRdb reprocessed the multiplex PCR reads with MiXCR, giving one entry per CDR3 protein. The sample consists of 50,000 to 75,000 distinct CDR3 sequences, about 26% of them appearing once. The sequencing here drew on PBMCs, taken before or after stereotactic body radiation therapy (not recorded which). The source of these receptors is a donor at least 50 years old with non-small cell lung cancer.

V usage is TRBV7-8 and J usage is TRBJ1-4; D is uncertain. This CDR3 region has 15 residues. Trimming removed 6 bases at V and 1 base at J, with 12 bases between. Germline CDR1 is SGHVS and CDR2 is FQNEAQ. The CDR3 is CASSPGTGTNEKLFF. The CDR3 DNA follows: TGTGCCAGCAGTCCGGGAACGGGAACTAATGAAAAACTGTTTTTT.

Regarding this clonotype: This likely stems from a read error, as it lies one base from a far larger clone. This sequence joins TRBV6-9 and TRBJ1-3; D is unresolved. Germline CDR1 reads MNHGY; CDR2 reads SVAAGI. The CDR3 totals 15 residues. The CDR3 DNA follows: TGTGACAGCAGTTACGCCGGCGAGACTGGAAACACCATATATTTT. Its protein product is CDSSYAGETGNTIYF.

As to this clonotype: Its ends do not fully match the called genes, so a read error is possible. This rearrangement joins TRBV5-1 to TRBJ1-2; D is perhaps TRBD1 (6 bases). In germline, CDR1 is SGHRS, CDR2 YFSETQ. The CDR3 loop spans 15 amino acids. In nucleotides, the CDR3 is TGCGACAGCAGCTTGGGGGCGGCAACTAACTATGGCTACACCTTC. Its protein is CDSSLGAATNYGYTF.

At least ten counts were recorded for this clonotype. J is TRBJ1-5 and V is TRBV9, with D possibly TRBD1 on 6 matching bases. Between the trimmed V and J ends, which lost 3 bases and 0 bases, there was a span of 10 bases. Germline V lookup: CDR1 SGDLS, CDR2 YYNGEE. CDR3 size: 15 residues. The CDR3 protein is CASSEGTYSNQPQHF. CDR3 nucleotides: TGTGCCAGCAGCGAGGGGACATATAGCAATCAGCCCCAGCATTTT.

Ten or more counts support this clonotype. The chain combines TRBV14 with TRBJ1-1; D gene uncertain. The CDR3 contains 14 residues. With 4 bases removed from V and 1 base from J, the gap between germline ends came to 10 bases. The germline CDR1 and CDR2 sequences are SGHDN and FVKESK. CDR3 DNA sequence: TGTGCCAGCAGCCGCTTAGCTGGGAACACTGAAGCTTTCTTT. It translates to CASSRLAGNTEAFF.

This clonotype is deemed medium-sized. The chain joins TRBV6-1 to TRBJ2-1; TRBD1 agrees at 8 bases. CDR1 and CDR2 from the germline V gene are MNHNS and SASEGT. V shed 6 bases, J shed 8 bases, and the junction held 12 bases outside the gene matches. The CDR3 consists of 15 residues. CDR3 DNA sequence: TGTGCCAGCAGAAATAGACAGGGGCAGGGCGATGAGCAGTTCTTC. This encodes CASRNRQGQGDEQFF.

This clonotype was counted many times. An end of the junction does not agree with germline; a read error may underlie this. This chain uses TRBV7-7 with TRBJ2-5; 8 bases line up with TRBD1. The CDR3 is 16 amino acids. Germline CDR1 and CDR2: SSHAT and FNYEAQ (reference sequence). The CDR3 reads CASSLGSGGTQETQYF. The CDR3 DNA is TGTGCTAGCAGCTTAGGGTCAGGGGGCACGCAAGAGACCCAGTACTTC.

This clonotype has a count of ten or more. CDR3 region: CASSPAGRERNTIYF. The CDR3 bases are TGCGCCAGCAGCCCCGCAGGGCGCGAAAGAAACACCATATATTTT. The gene calls are TRBV4-1 and TRBJ1-3, with D possibly being TRBD1 (5 bases). Trimming removed 4 bases at V and 5 bases at J, with 15 bases between. This CDR3 has 15 amino acids. CDR1 and CDR2 from the germline V gene are MGHRA and YSYEKL.

A word on this clonotype: A far larger clone differs by one base, so this is likely a read error. J is TRBJ1-2 and V is TRBV6-4; maybe TRBD1 (6 bases). Deletions cut 5 bases from V and 2 bases from J, with 18 bases between. Germline values: CDR1 MRHNA, CDR2 SNTAGT. CDR3 length equals 16 residues. The CDR3 spells CASSYPNDRTNYGYTF. The CDR3 DNA is TGTGCCAGCAGTTACCCTAATGACAGGACCAACTATGGCTACACCTTC.

This clonotype was seen at least ten times. This chain links TRBV6-1 with TRBJ1-3; no firm D call. The CDR3 extends over 14 amino acids. Looked up from germline, CDR1 is MNHNS and CDR2 is SASEGT. Trimming pared 5 bases from V and 4 bases from J, leaving 12 bases between. This CDR3 reads CASSPLVLGNTIYF. The CDR3 nucleotides are TGTGCCAGCAGTCCGTTGGTGTTAGGAAACACCATATATTTT.

This clonotype was seen ten or more times. The J gene is TRBJ1-1, the V gene TRBV4-2, with a weak D call TRBD1 (5 bases). Germline V gene lookup returns CDR1 LGHNA and CDR2 YNFKEQ. This CDR3 spans 17 amino acids. Trimming shortened V by 2 bases and J by 5 bases, and 21 bases separated the two germline ends. The CDR3 region has the DNA TGTGCCAGCAGCCAAAGATCTAAGGGGACGAGCGGTACTGAAGCTTTCTTT. Protein product: CASSQRSKGTSGTEAFF.

This clonotype was picked up many times. The DNA of the CDR3 is TGTGCCAGCAGCCAAGCGGCAGGGGATGGCTACACCTTC. Its translation: CASSQAAGDGYTF. This chain connects TRBV3-1 to TRBJ1-2, with D possibly TRBD1 on 6 matching bases. V lost 1 base and J lost 6, with 9 bases in between. Germline loops: CDR1 LGHDT, CDR2 YNNKEL (reference sequence). The CDR3 length is 13 residues.

On this clonotype itself: The junction departs from germline at one end; a sequencing error may be responsible. V gene TRBV19 combines with J gene TRBJ2-3, with 8 bases lining up with TRBD2. The CDR3 runs to 15 residues. CDR1 is LNHDA and CDR2 is SQIVND in the germline V gene (reference sequence). The DNA of the CDR3 is TGTGCCAGTAGTCCCGGGGGGGCAGGCAAAGATACGGAGTATTTT. Its protein product is CASSPGGAGKDTEYF.

In its sample, this clonotype is medium-sized (0.01 to 0.1%). The V call is TRBV6-1, the J call TRBJ1-2; D not certain. Germline CDR1 MNHNS, CDR2 SASEGT. The CDR3 is 13 amino acids. V was pared by 1 base and J by 1 base, with 4 bases between. The CDR3 nucleotides read TGTGCCAGCAGTGAAGGAGGTAACTATGGCTACACCTTC. Protein product: CASSEGGNYGYTF.

This clonotype was counted at least ten times. The rearrangement links TRBV20-1 to TRBJ1-1; a possible D gene is TRBD1 (5 bases). V lost 6 bases and J lost 0, with 17 bases in between. Germline assignment: CDR1 DFQATT and CDR2 SNEGSKA (reference sequence). The CDR3 loop spans 15 amino acids. The DNA for the CDR3 is TGCAGTGCGCCTCACCGGGGGTCGATGAACACTGAAGCTTTCTTT. Translated: CSAPHRGSMNTEAFF.

A remark on this clonotype: A much larger clonotype is one base distant, so this may be a read error. The CDR3 protein is CASGDIGAGSEKLFF. CDR3 bases: TGTGCCAGCGGTGACATCGGGGCAGGGAGTGAAAAACTGTTTTTT. V is TRBV2 and J is TRBJ1-4; possible D gene TRBD1, 5 bases. The CDR3 contains 15 residues. Germline V lookup: CDR1 SNHLY, CDR2 FYNNEI.

This clonotype was seen many times. This rearrangement joins TRBV7-6 to TRBJ2-2; 12 bases are shared with TRBD1. The germline V gene encodes CDR1 SGHVS and CDR2 FNYEAQ. The CDR3 contains 15 residues. V was pared by 5 bases and J by 6 bases, with 4 bases of the junction left unmatched. The CDR3 sequence: CASSPGTGGPGELFF. CDR3 in DNA: TGTGCCAGCAGCCCCGGGACAGGGGGCCCCGGGGAGCTGTTTTTT. Combining the CDR3 with reference TRBV7-6 and TRBJ2-2 gives the whole variable domain GAGVSQSPRYKVTKRGQDVALRCDPISGHVSLYWYRQALGQGPEFLTYFNYEAQQDKSGLPNDRFSAERPEGSISTLTIQRTEQRDSAMYRCASSPGTGGPGELFFGEGSRLTVL.

Many counts were recorded for this clonotype. This rearrangement joins TRBV29-1 to TRBJ1-2, with 8 bases matching TRBD1. J lost 5 bases, V lost 1 base, and 3 bases had no gene match. The CDR3 covers 13 residues. The V gene's germline CDR1 is SQVTM and CDR2 ANQGSEA. The CDR3 nucleotides read TGCAGCGTTGAAGTAGGACAGGGATATGGCTACACCTTC. Translated: CSVEVGQGYGYTF.

This clonotype was picked up many times. The J gene is TRBJ2-7, the V gene TRBV6-1, with 10 bases identical to TRBD2. CDR1 and CDR2 from the germline V gene are MNHNS and SASEGT. This CDR3 is 15 amino acids long. Trimming cost V 5 bases and J 4 bases; bases outside gene matches: 8. The CDR3 loop is CASSRLAGGLYEQYF. In DNA, the CDR3 is TGTGCCAGCAGTAGATTAGCGGGGGGCCTTTACGAGCAGTACTTC.

A few counts support this clonotype. Possible read error: a much larger clone is one base away. The chain uses TRBV20-1 and TRBJ2-5; D may be TRBD1 (5 bases). CDR3 length: 11 residues. The V gene's germline CDR1 is DFQATT and CDR2 SNEGSKA (reference sequence). This CDR3 is CSRAYQDTQYF. CDR3 sequence (DNA): TGCAGCAGGGCATACCAAGATACCCAGTACTTC.

This clonotype appeared many times. The chain carries TRBV18 and TRBJ1-1; 10 bases align to TRBD1. The germline gives CDR1 KGHSH, CDR2 LQKENI. The CDR3 has 14 amino acids. V was pared by 5 bases and J by 5 bases, with 5 bases of the junction left unmatched. The CDR3 here is CASSMDRGVTEAFF. The DNA for the CDR3 is TGTGCCAGCTCAATGGACAGGGGGGTGACTGAAGCTTTCTTT.

In its sample, this clonotype was seen many times. The chain links TRBV6-1 to TRBJ1-1, with D possibly matching TRBD1 (5 bases). This CDR3 is 14 amino acids long. The V end lost 3 bases, the J end lost 7 bases, and 15 bases lay between the germline ends. CDR1 MNHNS and CDR2 SASEGT come from the germline V gene. The CDR3 reads CASSEFRDYNEAFF. The CDR3 nucleotides read TGTGCCAGCAGTGAGTTCCGGGACTATAATGAAGCTTTCTTT.

This clonotype was counted ten times or more. The V gene is TRBV12-3 or TRBV12-4, the J gene TRBJ2-7, with TRBD2 matching 10 bases. This CDR3 is built from 15 residues. Trimming took 6 bases from V and 1 from J; bases not matched to a gene: 6. In nucleotides, the CDR3 is TGTGCCAGCAGCTATCTAGCGGGGGCTTCCTACGAGCAGTACTTC. This codes for CASSYLAGASYEQYF.

This clonotype was seen repeatedly, ten times or more. This rearrangement joins TRBV4-1 to TRBJ2-1, with TRBD2 identical over 7 bases. This CDR3 comprises 16 residues. Germline V gives CDR1 MGHRA, CDR2 YSYEKL. V was clipped by 1 base and J by 6 bases; unmatched bases: 9. CDR3 DNA: TGCGCCAGCAGCCAAGCCGGGGGGTGGCCGGGCAATGAGCAGTTCTTC. The encoded protein is CASSQAGGWPGNEQFF.

This clonotype has only a few counts. This may be a read error, as it is one base from a much larger clone. The chain uses TRBV20-1 and TRBJ1-4; tentatively, D is TRBD1 (6 bases). Germline assignment: CDR1 DFQATT and CDR2 SNEGSKA (reference sequence). CDR3 length: 13 amino acids. Trimming removed 5 bases from V and 5 bases from J, with 12 bases in between. The CDR3 region has the DNA TGCAGTGCTGCGACAGGTCTAAATGAAAAACTGTTTTTT. This translates into CSAATGLNEKLFF.

The table lists this clonotype with many counts. The chain uses TRBV3-1 and TRBJ2-3, with 9 bases fitting TRBD2. Germline values: CDR1 LGHDT, CDR2 YNNKEL (reference sequence). The CDR3 has 14 amino acids. Trimming took 4 bases from V and 4 from J; bases not matched to a gene: 3. As DNA, the CDR3 is TGTGCCAGCAGCCTGACTAGCGGCCCAGATACGCAGTATTTT. Its translation: CASSLTSGPDTQYF.